What follows is one T cell receptor (beta chain) and its context. Sequencing relied on a cDNA template that was reverse transcribed from extracted RNA. Method: immunoSEQ multiplex PCR; TCRdb's copy keeps in-frame clones and lacks some. The sample records about 140,000 clones, 75% to 85% being singletons. This entry comes from a study of CD8+ T cells in alopecia areata. The trim removed 2 bases at V and 2 bases at J, leaving 0 bases unmatched. Germline V gene sequence: CDR1 SQVTM, CDR2 ANQGSEA. The CDR3 loop spans 12 amino acids. Treatment: oral pan-JAK inhibitor, 5-10 mg twice daily. Both CD4+ and CD8+ T cells were separated by sorting PBMCs.

This chain uses TRBV29-1 with TRBJ2-7; 7 positions match TRBD2. The receptor was derived from a human donor with alopecia areata. Sequenced here: CD8+ T cells sorted from blood, sampled at week 4, from a patient treated with tofacitinib. The CDR3 spells CSVERGAYEQYF. The CDR3 DNA is TGCAGCGTTGAACGGGGGGCCTACGAGCAGTACTTC.